The source of this T cell receptor beta chain is a study of T-cell reconstitution after alpha-beta-depleted transplantation in children. A library of TCRbeta sequences, prepared with unique molecular identifiers, was generated. MiXCR, applied by TCRdb to the PCR reads, yields one record per CDR3 protein. The table has about 130,000 distinct CDR3 sequences, about 9.6% seen once. There are 14 residues in the CDR3. Germline V gene lookup returns CDR1 MNHEY and CDR2 SVGEGT. Trimming took 6 bases from V and 6 from J; bases not matched to a gene: 9. The sequence came from a girl younger than two who had a stem cell transplant for combined immunodeficiency, so the T cells may come from the graft donor. The chain has TRBV6-2 or TRBV6-3 and TRBJ2-7; 9 bases line up with TRBD1. The starting material was PBMCs, mostly from graft donor cells, obtained 180 days after TCRalphabeta/CD19-depleted stem cell transplant. The CDR3 protein is CASRPGQGQVEQYF. The CDR3 DNA reads TGTGCCAGCAGACCCGGACAGGGGCAAGTCGAGCAGTACTTC.